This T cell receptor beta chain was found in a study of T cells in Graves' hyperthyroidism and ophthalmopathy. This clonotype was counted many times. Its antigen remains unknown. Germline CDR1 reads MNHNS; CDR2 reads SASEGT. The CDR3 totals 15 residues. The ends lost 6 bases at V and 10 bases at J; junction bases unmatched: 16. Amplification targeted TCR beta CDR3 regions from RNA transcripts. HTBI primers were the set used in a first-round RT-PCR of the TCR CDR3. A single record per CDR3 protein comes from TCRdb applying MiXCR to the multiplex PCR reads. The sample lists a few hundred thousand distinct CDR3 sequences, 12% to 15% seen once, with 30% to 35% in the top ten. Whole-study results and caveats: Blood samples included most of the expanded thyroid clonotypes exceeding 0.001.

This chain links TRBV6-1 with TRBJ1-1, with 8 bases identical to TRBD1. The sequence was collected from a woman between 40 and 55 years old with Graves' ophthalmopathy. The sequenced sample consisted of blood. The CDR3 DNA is TGTGCCAGCAGCTTTGGACAGGGTTTTAGGTTGGGAGCTTTCTTT. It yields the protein CASSFGQGFRLGAFF.